Listed below are T cell receptor beta chains from one sample, sequenced in a study of blood T cell repertoires in COVID-19. Repertoires were generated with immunoSEQ multiplex PCR, while TCRdb's copy carries only in-frame clones and drops some. The sample holds 99,000 or so clones, roughly 80% seen once. Input material: peripheral blood. These receptors all stem from a woman aged 70-85 years with acute or convalescent COVID-19. The CDR3 runs from the conserved cysteine through the conserved F or W. The order of the fields is D gene, clone size, J gene, V gene, CDR3 DNA, CDR3 protein. A D gene is named only where the DNA matches it firmly. The size of a clone is reported for some rows only, either as once, few or many, or as a class for expanded clones.

>NA|NA|TRBJ1-2|TRBV6-2/TRBV6-3
TGTGCCAGCAGTCGTACCCCAGGGCTCTATGGCTACACCTTC
CASSRTPGLYGYTF
>TRBD2|NA|TRBJ2-7|TRBV6-1
TGTGCCAGCAGCGCTACTAGCGGGGGAACCTACGAGCAGTACTTC
CASSATSGGTYEQYF
>NA|NA|TRBJ2-7|TRBV6-5
TGTGCCAGGAGAAAACGGAGGATTCACTACGAGCAGTACTTC
CARRKRRIHYEQYF
>NA|NA|TRBJ1-1|TRBV3-1/TRBV3-2
TGTGCCAGCAGCCAAGTCGACAGGAACACTGAAGCTTTCTTT
CASSQVDRNTEAFF
>NA|NA|TRBJ1-4|TRBV29-1
TGCAGCGTTGCAGAGGGGGGGTATGAAAAACTGTTTTTT
CSVAEGGYEKLFF
>NA|NA|TRBJ2-3|TRBV5-1
TGCGCCAGCAGCTTGGACAGGGCTCCTAGCACAGATACGCAGTATTTT
CASSLDRAPSTDTQYF
>TRBD1|NA|TRBJ1-4|TRBV5-6
TGTGCCAGCAGCACGGACAGGGGGGAAAAACTGTTTTTT
CASSTDRGEKLFF
>NA|NA|TRBJ1-2|TRBV28
TGTGCCAGCAGCCTAGGGGGTGGACAGCCTTCTAACTATGGCTACACCTTC
CASSLGGGQPSNYGYTF
>TRBD1|NA|TRBJ1-2|TRBV5-1
TGCGCCAGCAGCCACCTTCCACAGGGGGAAGATGGCTACACCTTC
CASSHLPQGEDGYTF
>TRBD2|few|TRBJ2-7|TRBV3-1/TRBV3-2
TGTGCCAGCAGCCAAGTTAGCGGGAACGCCTACGAGCAGTACTTC
CASSQVSGNAYEQYF
>NA|NA|TRBJ1-6|TRBV2
TGTGCCAGCAGTGAAGAGGCAGGGCGCAATTCACCCCTCCACTTT
CASSEEAGRNSPLHF
>TRBD1|NA|TRBJ2-7|TRBV6-5
TGTGCCAGCAGTTACTGGGGGGGACAGGGAAATGAGCAGTACTTC
CASSYWGGQGNEQYF
>NA|NA|TRBJ1-4|TRBV27
TGTGCCAGCAGTTTGGGCAGCCCAAATGAAAAACTGTTTTTT
CASSLGSPNEKLFF
>NA|NA|TRBJ1-4|TRBV11-1
TGTGCCAGCAGCTTGCGTGCAACTAATGAAAAACTGTTTTTT
CASSLRATNEKLFF
>TRBD1|NA|TRBJ1-2|TRBV9
TGTGCCAGCAGCGTATACTTCACAGGGGATGGCTACACCTTC
CASSVYFTGDGYTF
>TRBD1|NA|TRBJ1-2|TRBV28
TGTGCCAGCAGTTTTCAGGGACAGGGATTTCGTGGCTACACCTTC
CASSFQGQGFRGYTF
>NA|NA|TRBJ1-1|TRBV5-1
TGCGCCAGCGGGCAGAACCCCAGCCTAAAGAGAGACACTGAAGCTTTCTTT
CASGQNPSLKRDTEAFF
>NA|once|TRBJ1-1|TRBV4-1
TGCGCCAGCCTGGGGTGGGGCCGGAACACTGAAGCTTTCTTT
CASLGWGRNTEAFF
>TRBD1|NA|TRBJ1-6|TRBV18
TGTGCCAGCTCAGGACAGGCAAATTCACCCCTCCACTTT
CASSGQANSPLHF
>NA|NA|TRBJ2-1|TRBV5-5
TGTGCCAGCAGTCCGGGGGTGGGAGGCCAATACAATGAGCAGTTCTTC
CASSPGVGGQYNEQFF
>TRBD2|NA|TRBJ2-1|TRBV7-8
TGTGCCAGCAGCTCAACGGTGAGAGGACCGCGGGAGTGGTTCTTC
CASSSTVRGPREWFF
>NA|NA|TRBJ2-5|TRBV29-1
TGCAGCGTCGGGGGGCAACAAGAGACCCAGTACTTC
CSVGGQQETQYF
>TRBD2|NA|TRBJ2-1|TRBV9
TGTGCCAGCAGCCCGAGGACTAGCGGAATTTACAATGAGCAGTTCTTC
CASSPRTSGIYNEQFF
>NA|NA|TRBJ1-2|TRBV3-1/TRBV3-2
TGTGCCAGCAGCCAAGCAGGGGCCCTTATAAATGGCTACACCTTC
CASSQAGALINGYTF
>NA|few|TRBJ1-3|TRBV28
TGTGCCAGCAGCCTACTGGGGCTCTCTGGAAACACCATATATTTT
CASSLLGLSGNTIYF
>NA|NA|TRBJ1-2|TRBV4-3
TGCGCCAGCAGCCAAGATCAGTATTATGGCTACACCTTC
CASSQDQYYGYTF
>TRBD2|NA|TRBJ2-7|TRBV19
TGTGCCAGCTCCAGCGGGGGGGGGCCCTACGAGCAGTACTTC
CASSSGGGPYEQYF
>NA|NA|TRBJ2-1|TRBV6-2/TRBV6-3
TGTGCCAGCAGTTACGTGGGAGAGTTATACAATGAGCAGTTCTTC
CASSYVGELYNEQFF
>TRBD1|once|TRBJ1-3|TRBV29-1
TGCAGCGTTGAAGCGCTGGACAGGGGGACTGGAAACACCATATATTTT
CSVEALDRGTGNTIYF
>TRBD1|NA|TRBJ2-5|TRBV7-9
TGTGCCAGCAGTTCTGGACAGGCCGCCCAAGAGACCCAGTACTTC
CASSSGQAAQETQYF
>TRBD1|NA|TRBJ2-5|TRBV6-5
TGTGCCAGCAGCAGGACGATAGGGGGCGGGGAGACCCAGTACTTC
CASSRTIGGGETQYF
>NA|NA|TRBJ2-1|TRBV4-1
TGCGCCAGCAGCCAAGATCCTAGCTCGGATGAGCAGTTCTTC
CASSQDPSSDEQFF
>TRBD2|NA|TRBJ2-3|TRBV4-1
TGCGCCAGCAGCCTACTGACTAGCGGGAGCACAGATACGCAGTATTTT
CASSLLTSGSTDTQYF
>TRBD2|NA|TRBJ2-7|TRBV5-8
TGTGCCAGCACCCCTAGCGGGAGCTACGAGCAGTACTTC
CASTPSGSYEQYF
>NA|NA|TRBJ2-7|TRBV6-6
TGTGCCAGCAGTTACTCTAGCGACCGTCGAAAGTACTTC
CASSYSSDRRKYF
>TRBD1|NA|TRBJ1-1|TRBV30
TGTGCCTGTCACAGGGGGCGGCCTGAAGCTTTCTTT
CACHRGRPEAFF
>NA|NA|TRBJ2-7|TRBV5-1
TGCGCCAGCAGCTTGGACAGAAATTACGAGCAGTACTTC
CASSLDRNYEQYF
>NA|NA|TRBJ1-1|TRBV11-2
TGTGCCAGCAGCCCCATGAACACTGAAGCTTTCTTT
CASSPMNTEAFF
>TRBD2|NA|TRBJ2-7|TRBV5-1
TGCGCCAGCAGCTCCGTAGCGGGAGGATCCTACGAGCAGTACTTC
CASSSVAGGSYEQYF
>NA|NA|TRBJ2-6|TRBV19
TGTGCCAGTAGCCCCCGAGCAGGGACTGGGGCCAACGTCCTGACTTTC
CASSPRAGTGANVLTF
>TRBD1|NA|TRBJ2-7|TRBV5-1
TGCGCCAGCAGCTGGTCCGGGACAGGGCCCTACGAGCAGTACTTC
CASSWSGTGPYEQYF
>TRBD2|NA|TRBJ2-3|TRBV6-2/TRBV6-3
TGTGCCAGCAGTCTTACTAGCGGGGGATGGAATACGCAGTATTTT
CASSLTSGGWNTQYF
>NA|NA|TRBJ1-4|TRBV27
TGTGCCAGCGGAATAGGGGACACCGAAAAACTGTTTTTT
CASGIGDTEKLFF
>NA|NA|TRBJ1-2|TRBV5-1
TGCGCCAGCAGCTCCCAGGGAGGCTATGGCTACACCTTC
CASSSQGGYGYTF
>TRBD1|NA|TRBJ1-2|TRBV6-5
TGTGCCAGCACCCGGGACAGGAGCGCTAACTATGGCTACACCTTC
CASTRDRSANYGYTF
>TRBD2|NA|TRBJ2-1|TRBV2
TGTGCCAGCGAGGGGAGCGGGAGCCTCCACAATGAGCAGTTCTTC
CASEGSGSLHNEQFF
>NA|NA|TRBJ1-1|TRBV15
TGTGCCACCAGCAGGGAAGACAGTTCTGGCACTGAAGCTTTCTTT
CATSREDSSGTEAFF
>TRBD2|NA|TRBJ2-3|TRBV3-1/TRBV3-2
TGTGCCAGCAGCCAAGACGGGAGGGCCACAGATACGCAGTATTTT
CASSQDGRATDTQYF
>NA|NA|TRBJ2-3|TRBV27
TGTGCCAGCAGTTTATCTGATCCAGGAAGCACAGATACGCAGTATTTT
CASSLSDPGSTDTQYF
>TRBD1|NA|TRBJ2-1|TRBV6-5
TGTGCCAGCAGAAGGACAGGGGGAAAGGACAATGAGCAGTTCTTC
CASRRTGGKDNEQFF
>NA|NA|TRBJ1-2|TRBV6-6
TGTGCCAGCAGACGGCGGGAGGGTAACTATGGCTACACCTTC
CASRRREGNYGYTF
>NA|NA|TRBJ2-5|TRBV11-2
TGTGCCAGCAGCTCCCTTACGAGGCTGGAGACCCAGTACTTC
CASSSLTRLETQYF
>TRBD1|NA|TRBJ2-5|TRBV27
TGTGCCAGCAGACCAGGGGGCGGTGAGACCCAGTACTTC
CASRPGGGETQYF